The present TCR beta chain was sequenced within a study of CD8 T cells in Susac syndrome. The authors reverse transcribed roughly 0.5 to 1 ug RNA with random hexamers. MiXCR was run by TCRdb on the immunoSEQ multiplex PCR reads, yielding one entry per CDR3 protein. The sample holds 90,000 to 150,000 distinct CDR3 sequences, roughly 92% seen once. The sequenced target, TCR beta, came from blood CD8+ and CD4+ T cells. CDR1 is KGHSH, CDR2 LQKENI, per germline. Trimming removed 2 bases from V and 1 base from J, with 14 bases in between. This CDR3 is built from 16 residues. This TCR was recovered from a human donor in good health. The sample comprised CD4+ T cells from PBMCs. The chain has TRBV18 and TRBJ2-5; unclear D gene. The CDR3, as DNA: TGTGCCAGCTCACCAGTTCGGACGTCCCTCCAAGAGACCCAGTACTTC. Translation: CASSPVRTSLQETQYF.